The rows below give T cell receptor beta chains drawn from one sample of a study of neurological immune-mediated disorders. TCRdb processed the 5' RACE reads anew with MiXCR; each CDR3 protein has one entry. Of 30,000 or so distinct CDR3 sequences listed, 4% to 5.5% were seen once; the top ten hold under 30%. Sequences were obtained from PBMCs. The source of these receptors is a man aged 18 to 30 in good health. Each CDR3 is given with its conserved first and last residue. The D gene is left open where the match is weak. Size is stated as once, few or many counts, or a class when the clone is expanded.

>TRBV6-6|TRBJ1-2|12|many|NA
TGTGCCAGCAGTTCCGACAGCTGGGGCTACACCTTC
CASSSDSWGYTF
>TRBV18|TRBJ1-5|15|many|NA
TGTGCCAGCTCACCCCTTGACTCCCCGGGCGAGCCCCAGCATTTT
CASSPLDSPGEPQHF
>TRBV27|TRBJ1-1|16|many|TRBD1
TGTGCCAGCAGTTCGTGGGTGGGACAGATGAACACTGAAGCTTTCTTT
CASSSWVGQMNTEAFF
>TRBV4-1|TRBJ2-7|17|many|TRBD2
TGCGCCAGCAGCCACCTAGGACTAGCGGGGAGCTCCTACGAGCAGTACTTC
CASSHLGLAGSSYEQYF
>TRBV7-8|TRBJ2-5|14|many|TRBD2
TGTGCCAGCAGCTTTGAAAGCGGGGGGAAGACCCAGTACTTC
CASSFESGGKTQYF
>TRBV11-2|TRBJ1-6|15|many|NA
TGTGCCAGCAGCTTATTCCAGGGACCGGGCTCACCCCTCCACTTT
CASSLFQGPGSPLHF
>TRBV3-1|TRBJ2-5|18|few|NA
TGTGCCAGCAGCCAAGGGCCGGGCGCCGGGGGAGTCCGTGAGACCCAGTACTTC
CASSQGPGAGGVRETQYF
>TRBV12-3/TRBV12-4|TRBJ2-5|13|medium-sized|NA
TGTGCCAGCAGTTTTACGGACCAAGAGACCCAGTACTTC
CASSFTDQETQYF
>TRBV20-1|TRBJ2-3|18|many|TRBD2
TGCAGTGCTAGGGGTGGGTTGCGGGGGGGCCTTGACACAGATACGCAGTATTTT
CSARGGLRGGLDTDTQYF
>TRBV6-5|TRBJ1-1|15|many|NA
TGTGCCAGCAGCCGAAGCCCGACGGGGAACACTGAAGCTTTCTTT
CASSRSPTGNTEAFF
>TRBV6-2/TRBV6-3|TRBJ1-5|15|many|NA
TGTGCCAGCAGTTACCCAGGGAGTTGGAATCAGCCCCAGCATTTT
CASSYPGSWNQPQHF
>TRBV10-3|TRBJ1-5|15|many|NA
TGTGCCATCAGTGATCAGGGAGGCGGCAATCAGCCCCAGCATTTT
CAISDQGGGNQPQHF
>TRBV10-3|TRBJ1-5|14|many|TRBD1
TGTGCCATCAGCGGACAGGATAGCAATCAGCCCCAGCATTTT
CAISGQDSNQPQHF